This T cell receptor (beta chain) was identified during a study of cytotoxic CD8 clonotypes in ibrutinib-treated CLL (dated by TCRdb to about 2021). About the investigation overall: In this cohort, more than 14 patients were treatment-naive and under 13 were relapsed/refractory, while some 18 had unmutated IGHV. Partial responses were observed in 24 patients and complete responses in 2; after a median follow-up of about 69 months, remission was maintained in 15 or so patients and progression was observed in some 12. Samples at response were collected after a median of approximately twelve months of treatment, with a range of about 6 to 36 months. On average, each sample had 255,043 productive templates and 94,082 productive rearrangements. Longitudinal samples were available for about 30% of the 86 trial participants. Cryopreserved peripheral blood mononuclear cells were obtained prior to treatment, at the time of response, and at either disease progression or sustained remission. All remission and progressive disease samples were collected while patients were still receiving ibrutinib. Paper-wide results and their limitations: An increase in clonality was observed at ibrutinib response, with clonality remaining stable during sustained remission and falling back toward baseline at progression. Sustained-remission and progressing patients did not have matched sampling times, and lymph node repertoires were not examined. At baseline, clonality was higher than in age-matched healthy donors and showed a strong correlation with circulating CD8+ T-cell counts. Public clonotypes were rare and either shrank or stayed stable during treatment, and the rise in clonality at ibrutinib response reflected expansion of private clonotypes.

The CDR3 goes from the cysteine to the phenylalanine over 14 residues. This entry keeps only the CDR3 DNA: 42 bases, framed from base 1. Relative to germline, V is 4 bases shorter and J is 4 bases shorter, with 14 bases between their ends. CDR1 SGHRS and CDR2 YFSETQ are derived from the germline V gene. This clone was seen a single time. The antigen it recognizes is unknown. Base qualities are missing; no much larger clone stands one base away. A MiSeq instrument was used for deep resolution sequencing, which targeted depths ranging from 1 in 1 million up to 1 in 200,000 T cells, with coverage averaging 10x for each clonotype. The immunoSEQ hsTCRB Kit was used to generate TCR beta libraries. The original pipeline was this. Data were analyzed with ImmunoSEQ Data Assistant and ImmunoSEQ Analyzer, with V, D and J genes assigned per IMGT definitions. Clonality, with values ranging from 0 to 1, was calculated as one minus the normalized Shannon entropy of productive rearrangement frequencies. Only overrepresented clonotypes making up at least 0.05% of each patient's repertoire were included in the public clonotype analysis. Approximately 12 repertoires from age-matched healthy donors, obtained from immuneACCESS, served as clonality controls. Drawn from immuneACCESS, this table holds only the in-frame rearrangements with V and J called that TCRdb kept. Clones are partly lost; checked studies trace under half to an unresolved V gene and leave the rest unexplained. Clone size and V and J calls were adopted from that table, with D and trimming inferred from the DNA. The sample table lists under 200,000 clones, roughly four fifths of them with a count of one. About 4.3% of the sample belongs to the ten largest clones.

The sample's time point label is to be understood as: around 2 years on ibrutinib. For TCR beta library preparation, roughly 2 micrograms of genomic DNA were isolated from cryopreserved PBMCs. Longitudinal blood samples from CLL patients on ibrutinib monotherapy were analyzed using high-throughput TCR beta sequencing. The patients were enrolled in a single-center, open-label phase 2 trial of ibrutinib monotherapy. The sequence was collected from a human donor with chronic lymphocytic leukemia. This chain is built from TRBV5-1 and TRBJ1-2; TRBD1 might be the D gene, on 6 matching bases. The material was PBMCs, obtained after 24 months of ibrutinib treatment. The CDR3 protein: CASSLYTGSYGYTF. At the DNA level, the sequence is TGCGCCAGCAGCCTCTACACAGGGTCCTATGGCTACACCTTC.